One sample yielded the 8 T cell receptor beta chains listed below, sequenced in a study of cytotoxic CD8 clonotypes in ibrutinib-treated CLL. Measured with immunoSEQ multiplex PCR; TCRdb has only the in-frame clones, and not every one. The data contain 130,000 to 150,000 clones, about four fifths of them singletons. This specimen consisted of PBMCs, obtained after 12 months of ibrutinib treatment. Source of these receptors: a human donor with chronic lymphocytic leukemia.

The V gene is TRBV6-5, the J gene TRBJ2-1, with TRBD2 matching over 13 bases. CDR1 is MNHEY and CDR2 is SVGAGI in the germline V gene. The CDR3 contains 15 residues. With V trimmed by 2 bases and J by 10 bases, 5 bases remained unmatched. The CDR3 protein is CASSYTSGRAGEQFF. CDR3 coding DNA: TGTGCCAGCAGTTACACTAGCGGGAGGGCCGGGGAGCAGTTCTTC.

The genes are TRBV4-2 and TRBJ2-5; D not resolved. Germline CDR1 and CDR2: LGHNA and YNFKEQ. V was pared by 1 base and J by 3 bases, with 9 bases between. The CDR3 extends over 14 amino acids. The CDR3 nucleotides are TGTGCCAGCAGCCAAGCTGGTACAGAAGAGACCCAGTACTTC. It codes for CASSQAGTEETQYF.

The chain recombines TRBV4-1 with TRBJ1-2; D perhaps matches TRBD1 (6 bases). The V and J ends lost 2 bases and 8 bases respectively, with 18 bases between them. Germline CDR1 reads MGHRA; CDR2 reads YSYEKL. The CDR3 runs 15 residues. The CDR3 DNA reads TGCGCCAGCAGCCAAAATCTTAACAGGGCGAGAGGCTACACCTTC. Translated, it gives CASSQNLNRARGYTF.

The rearrangement uses TRBV14 and TRBJ1-2; a weak D match, TRBD1 (5 bases). The CDR3 is 14 residues long. CDR1 is SGHDN and CDR2 is FVKESK in the germline V gene. Trimming took off 4 bases at V and 8 bases at J, with 17 bases between the two ends. The CDR3 reads CASSPRDGLLGYTF. The CDR3 DNA follows: TGTGCCAGCAGCCCCCGGGACGGATTATTAGGCTACACCTTC.

The chain is built from TRBV5-1 and TRBJ1-5, with D unresolved. V lost 3 bases and J lost 5, with 9 bases in between. The CDR3 has 13 amino acids. Germline V lookup: CDR1 SGHRS, CDR2 YFSETQ. CDR3 loop: CASSSSIDQPQHF. The CDR3 bases are TGCGCCAGCAGCTCGTCGATTGATCAGCCCCAGCATTTT.

This chain connects TRBV27 to TRBJ2-7; 8 bases align to TRBD1. The J segment lost 5 bases and the V segment lost 2 bases, leaving 11 bases of the junction unmatched. CDR1 MNHEY and CDR2 SMNVEV come from the germline V gene (reference sequence). The CDR3 is made up of 16 amino acids. The CDR3 protein is CASSLRTRGRVHEQYF. Written as DNA, the CDR3 is TGTGCCAGCAGTTTACGTACCAGGGGGCGCGTCCACGAGCAGTACTTC.

This clone has more than one count but fewer than ten. The V and J genes are TRBV10-3 and TRBJ2-7; 12 bases are a match to TRBD2. The CDR3 extends over 15 amino acids. J gave up 2 bases and V 10 bases, and 9 bases lay outside the gene matches. The germline V gene encodes CDR1 ENHRY and CDR2 SYGVKD. The CDR3 DNA reads as TGTGCCAGCGGGAAGGGACTAGCGGGCGCCTACGAGCAGTACTTC. It is translated as CASGKGLAGAYEQYF.

V is TRBV4-3 and J is TRBJ1-2, with 8 bases identical to TRBD1. From germline, CDR1 is LGHNA and CDR2 YSLEER. With V trimmed by 4 bases and J by 6 bases, 10 bases remained unmatched. There are 15 residues in the CDR3. CDR3 coding DNA: TGCGCCAGCAGCCGGGAGGACAGGGCGGGGGATGGCTACACCTTC. This gives the protein CASSREDRAGDGYTF.